The sequence of this TCR beta chain was determined in a study of T cell responses to AZD1222 COVID-19 vaccine. Findings and limits, study-wide: The study found vaccine-associated CD4 TCRs spanning spike, dominant at 160-218 and 743-854. At study baseline, merely more than 5 AZD1222 recipients were seropositive. Clonal diversity was possibly underestimated; the donors were predominantly white British and more often female.

For this clone: Its antigen is still unknown.

V was clipped by 3 bases and J by 4 bases; unmatched bases: 4. The length of the CDR3 is 14 residues. Looked up from germline, CDR1 is SGHNT and CDR2 is YYREEE (reference sequence). The table came from immunoSEQ multiplex PCR; TCRdb's copy has only in-frame clones and leaves some out. The data contain tens of thousands of clones, less than 95% of them seen just once; the ten biggest clones take up 5.4%. This sequence joins TRBV5-4 and TRBJ1-1; 9 bases map to TRBD1. The TCR sequence derives from an adult who received the AZD1222 COVID-19 vaccine. The sample here was peripheral blood, taken 28 days after the second AZD1222 dose. The CDR3 coding sequence is TGTGCCAGCAGCTCGGGACAGGGTACCACTGAAGCTTTCTTT. Translation gives CASSSGQGTTEAFF.